This TCR beta chain emerged from a study of blood T cell repertoires in COVID-19. Study information: The United States, Italy and Spain provided the acute and convalescent COVID-19 samples. T cells, B-cell-depleted T cells, or PBMCs supplied cDNA or gDNA.

Per the authors' pipeline: Amplifying reference gene primers gave estimates of nucleated cell counts. Sequencing was performed with immunoSEQ multiplex PCR; in TCRdb, only in-frame clones are kept and a portion is missing. That table is the source of V, J and clone size, and D and trimming were worked out from the DNA. The sample holds 120,000 or so clones, more than 60% seen once. The CDR3 is made up of 14 amino acids. J gave up 6 bases and V 4 bases, and 9 bases lay outside the gene matches. Looked up from germline, CDR1 is SGDLS and CDR2 is YYNGEE. Sequenced input: peripheral blood. This chain uses TRBV9 with TRBJ2-7; the match to TRBD2 covers 8 bases. This clonotype was obtained from a man aged 50 or older with acute or convalescent COVID-19. The CDR3 here is CASSISGTLGEQYF. DNA of the CDR3: TGTGCCAGCAGCATTAGCGGGACATTAGGCGAGCAGTACTTC.